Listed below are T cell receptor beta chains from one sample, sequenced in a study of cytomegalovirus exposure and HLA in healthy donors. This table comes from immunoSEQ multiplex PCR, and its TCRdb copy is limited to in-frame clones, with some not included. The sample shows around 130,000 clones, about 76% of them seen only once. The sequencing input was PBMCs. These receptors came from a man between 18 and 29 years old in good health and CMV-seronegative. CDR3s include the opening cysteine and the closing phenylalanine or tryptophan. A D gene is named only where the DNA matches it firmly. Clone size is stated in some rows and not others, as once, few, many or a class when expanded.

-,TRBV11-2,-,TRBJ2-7,CASSPLTQTYEQYF,TGTGCCAGCAGTCCGTTAACTCAAACCTACGAGCAGTACTTC
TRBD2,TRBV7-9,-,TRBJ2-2,CASSFGTSGGTGELFF,TGTGCCAGCAGCTTCGGGACTAGCGGGGGTACCGGGGAGCTGTTTTTT
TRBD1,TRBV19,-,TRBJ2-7,CASSITDRLNLGKVYEQYF,TGTGCCAGTAGTATAACGGACAGGTTAAATTTGGGTAAGGTTTACGAGCAGTACTTC
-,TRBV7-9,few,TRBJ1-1,CASSPLYSLNTEAFF,TGTGCCAGCAGCCCTCTTTACAGCCTGAACACTGAAGCTTTCTTT
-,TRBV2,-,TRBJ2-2,CASSQGTGELFF,TGTGCCAGCAGTCAGGGCACCGGGGAGCTGTTTTTT
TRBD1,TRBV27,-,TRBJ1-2,CASSIKRTGGSYGYTF,TGTGCCAGCAGCATCAAGAGGACAGGGGGAAGCTATGGCTACACCTTC
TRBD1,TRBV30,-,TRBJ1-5,CAWSGGTDQPQHF,TGTGCCTGGAGTGGGGGGACAGACCAGCCCCAGCATTTT
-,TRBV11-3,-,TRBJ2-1,CASSDSSLEGYNEQFF,TGTGCCAGCAGTGACTCTAGCCTCGAGGGTTACAATGAGCAGTTCTTC
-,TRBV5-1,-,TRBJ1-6,CATKLRQGNSPLHF,TGCGCCACCAAACTTAGGCAGGGGAATTCACCCCTCCACTTT
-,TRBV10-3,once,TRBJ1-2,CAISESQSIYGYTF,TGTGCCATCAGTGAGTCACAGTCGATATATGGCTACACCTTC
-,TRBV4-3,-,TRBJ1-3,CASSRRQVLSGNTIYF,TGCGCCAGCAGCCGGAGACAGGTTCTCTCTGGAAACACCATATATTTT
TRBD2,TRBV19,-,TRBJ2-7,CASTGLAGEQYF,TGTGCCAGTACGGGACTAGCGGGTGAGCAGTACTTC
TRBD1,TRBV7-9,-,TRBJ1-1,CASSTQGATTEAFF,TGTGCCAGCAGCACCCAGGGGGCGACCACTGAAGCTTTCTTT
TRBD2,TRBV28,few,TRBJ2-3,CASSFPPKAGGRYTQYF,TGTGCCAGCAGTTTCCCCCCCAAGGCGGGGGGGCGATATACGCAGTATTTT
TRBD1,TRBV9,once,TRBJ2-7,CASSVGGQGYEQYF,TGTGCCAGCAGCGTAGGGGGACAGGGGTACGAGCAGTACTTC
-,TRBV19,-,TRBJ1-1,CASTQRGAEAFF,TGTGCCAGTACCCAGAGAGGAGCTGAAGCTTTCTTT
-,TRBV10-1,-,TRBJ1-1,CASSESPSRPTEAFF,TGCGCCAGCAGTGAGTCGCCATCGCGGCCCACTGAAGCTTTCTTT
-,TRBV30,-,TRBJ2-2,CAWSPVDRRTGELFF,TGTGCCTGGAGCCCCGTAGATAGGAGAACCGGGGAGCTGTTTTTT
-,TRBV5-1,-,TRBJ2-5,CASSLVQAEETQYF,TGCGCCAGCAGCTTGGTTCAGGCCGAAGAGACCCAGTACTTC
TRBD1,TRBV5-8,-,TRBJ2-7,CASSSDRGHEQYF,TGTGCCAGCAGCTCAGACAGGGGCCACGAGCAGTACTTC
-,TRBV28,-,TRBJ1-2,CASSSRERGYTF,TGTGCCAGCAGTTCCCGGGAGCGGGGCTACACCTTC
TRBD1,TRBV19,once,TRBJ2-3,CASSISAGGLDTQYF,TGTGCCAGTAGTATTTCGGCAGGGGGCTTAGATACGCAGTATTTT
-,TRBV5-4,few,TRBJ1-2,CASSSPTGIVYGYTF,TGTGCCAGCAGCTCACCAACAGGGATCGTGTATGGCTACACCTTC
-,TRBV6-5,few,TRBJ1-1,CASGYRELSTEAFF,TGTGCCAGCGGATACAGGGAGCTTAGCACTGAAGCTTTCTTT
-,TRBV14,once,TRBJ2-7,CASSQDMRDEQYF,TGTGCCAGCAGCCAAGATATGAGGGACGAGCAGTACTTC
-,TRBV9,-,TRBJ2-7,CASTSGGTSSYEQYF,TGTGCCAGCACCTCTGGGGGGACCAGCTCCTACGAGCAGTACTTC
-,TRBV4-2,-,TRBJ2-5,CASSPLVQQETQYF,TGTGCCAGCAGCCCCCTGGTACAGCAAGAGACCCAGTACTTC
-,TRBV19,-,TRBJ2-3,CASTPGVGKASDTQYF,TGTGCCAGTACCCCTGGTGTGGGCAAGGCCTCAGATACGCAGTATTTT
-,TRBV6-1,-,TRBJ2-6,CASSVAVDSGANVLTF,TGTGCCAGCAGTGTGGCCGTTGACTCTGGGGCCAACGTCCTGACTTTC
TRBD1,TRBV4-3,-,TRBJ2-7,CASSQQGQGNYEQYF,TGCGCCAGCAGCCAACAAGGACAGGGAAACTACGAGCAGTACTTC
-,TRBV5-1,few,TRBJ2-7,CASSLDASYEQYF,TGCGCCAGCAGCTTGGATGCGTCCTACGAGCAGTACTTC
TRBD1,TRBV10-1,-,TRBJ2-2,CASSEGRGRVDTGELFF,TGCGCCAGCAGTGAGGGCAGGGGGCGCGTCGACACCGGGGAGCTGTTTTTT
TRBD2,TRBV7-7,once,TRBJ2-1,CASSIGAASGGGTNEQFF,TGTGCCAGCAGCATTGGGGCGGCTAGCGGGGGTGGAACCAATGAGCAGTTCTTC
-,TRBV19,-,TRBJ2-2,CASSTFTWDSRNTGELFF,TGTGCCAGTAGTACTTTTACTTGGGACTCTAGGAACACCGGGGAGCTGTTTTTT
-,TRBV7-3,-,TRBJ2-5,CASSLTDQGRETQYF,TGTGCCAGCAGCTTAACAGATCAGGGTCGAGAGACCCAGTACTTC
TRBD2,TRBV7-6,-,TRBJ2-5,CASRPRGGETQYF,TGTGCCAGCAGACCTCGGGGAGGGGAGACCCAGTACTTC
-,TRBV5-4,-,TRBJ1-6,CASSLNSLYNSPLHF,TGTGCCAGCAGCTTGAACAGCCTCTATAATTCACCCCTCCACTTT
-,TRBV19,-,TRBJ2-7,CASSIVEGRINEQYF,TGTGCCAGTAGTATAGTTGAAGGGAGGATCAACGAGCAGTACTTC
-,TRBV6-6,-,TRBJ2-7,CASSYSSTGRHEQYF,TGTGCCAGCAGTTACAGTAGTACAGGCCGCCACGAGCAGTACTTC
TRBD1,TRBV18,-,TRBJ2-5,CASSPVFRDRSQETQYF,TGTGCCAGCTCACCAGTGTTCCGGGACAGGAGCCAAGAGACCCAGTACTTC
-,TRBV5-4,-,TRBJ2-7,CASSGKRPSRGNGYEQYF,TGTGCCAGCAGCGGAAAAAGGCCGAGCAGGGGCAACGGCTACGAGCAGTACTTC
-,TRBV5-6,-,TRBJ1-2,CASSLGRGLDSVGYTF,TGTGCCAGCAGCTTGGGCAGGGGCCTGGATTCGGTTGGCTACACCTTC
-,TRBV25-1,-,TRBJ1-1,CASRAPTNTEAFF,TGTGCCAGCAGGGCCCCGACAAACACTGAAGCTTTCTTT
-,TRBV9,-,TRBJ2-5,CASSDEEGGRARETQYF,TGTGCCAGCAGCGACGAGGAGGGGGGGAGGGCACGAGAGACCCAGTACTTC
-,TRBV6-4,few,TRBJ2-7,CASSSDGNHEQYF,TGTGCCAGCAGTAGCGACGGAAATCACGAGCAGTACTTC
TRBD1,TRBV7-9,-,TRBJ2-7,CASSLRQGNREQYF,TGTGCCAGCAGCCTTCGACAGGGAAATCGGGAGCAGTACTTC